Presented here are 10 T cell receptor beta chains from one specimen sequenced in a study of T cells after yellow fever vaccination. TCRdb reprocessed the 5' RACE reads with MiXCR, giving one entry per CDR3 protein. This sample yields around 120,000 distinct CDR3 sequences, of which 12% to 15% are seen a single time; around 46% belongs to the top ten. The sequencing used CD8+ T cells sorted from PBMCs, collected 5 days after the yellow fever booster vaccination. These receptors were obtained from a man younger than 35 who received the YFV17D yellow fever vaccine.

The chain links TRBV7-9 to TRBJ2-4; no firm D call. This CDR3 spans 16 amino acids. V lost 1 base to trimming and J lost 0 bases, with 10 bases between them. The germline V gene has CDR1 SEHNR and CDR2 FQNEAQ (reference sequence). The DNA of the CDR3 is TGTGCCAGCAGCTTAGTATCGGGCGAAGCCAAAAACATTCAGTACTTC. Its protein is CASSLVSGEAKNIQYF.

This clonotype was counted only a few times. This chain links TRBV7-6 with TRBJ1-1, with TRBD1 matching over 8 bases. CDR3 size: 15 residues. Trimming removed 5 bases from V and 0 bases from J; junction bases left unmatched: 5. Germline V gene sequence: CDR1 SGHVS, CDR2 FNYEAQ. CDR3 DNA: TGTGCCAGCAGCCCCGGACAGGGTTTGAACACTGAAGCTTTCTTT. Protein: CASSPGQGLNTEAFF.

The table lists this clonotype with a few counts. V gene TRBV30 combines with J gene TRBJ2-7, with D unresolved. The V and J ends lost 0 bases and 3 bases respectively, with 9 bases between them. This CDR3 comprises 13 residues. Germline CDR1 GTSNPN, CDR2 SVGIG (reference sequence). CDR3 protein: CAWSVKGGYEQYF. CDR3 coding DNA: TGTGCCTGGAGTGTAAAGGGCGGCTACGAGCAGTACTTC.

The sample holds a few counts of this clonotype. This chain links TRBV28 with TRBJ1-5; D unresolved. Deletions cut 8 bases from V and 4 bases from J, with 21 bases between. The CDR3 is 16 amino acids. Germline V gives CDR1 MDHEN, CDR2 SYDVKM. The CDR3 DNA sequence: TGTGCCAGCCTCCTTTCGTACCGGGTCTTTAATCAGCCCCAGCATTTT. This codes for CASLLSYRVFNQPQHF. The whole variable domain, remainder taken from reference TRBV28 and TRBJ1-5, is DVKVTQSSRYLVKRTGEKVFLECVQDMDHENMFWYRQDPGLGLRLIYFSYDVKMKEKGDIPEGYSVSREKKERFSLILESASTNQTSMYLCASLLSYRVFNQPQHFGDGTRLSIL.

This clonotype was observed a handful of times. J is TRBJ2-7 and V is TRBV7-9; weak D call: TRBD1 (6 bases). The CDR3 runs to 14 residues. The germline gives CDR1 SEHNR, CDR2 FQNEAQ (reference sequence). V was pared by 6 bases and J by 0 bases, with 12 bases between. The CDR3 coding sequence is TGTGCCAGCAGGTTGACAGGCAGCTCCTACGAGCAGTACTTC. This translates into CASRLTGSSYEQYF. Using reference TRBV7-9 and TRBJ2-7 for the parts outside the CDR3, the full variable domain is DTGVSQNPRHKITKRGQNVTFRCDPISEHNRLYWYRQTLGQGPEFLTYFQNEAQLEKSRLLSDRFSAERPKGSFSTLEIQRTEQGDSAMYLCASRLTGSSYEQYFGPGTRLTVT.

This clonotype was seen only a few times. The V call is TRBV20-1, the J call TRBJ2-7; the D gene is possibly TRBD1 (5 bases). The CDR3 runs to 14 residues. V was cut by 0 bases and J by 5 bases, with 14 bases left in between. The germline gives CDR1 DFQATT, CDR2 SNEGSKA (reference sequence). In nucleotides, the CDR3 is TGCAGTGCTAGAGACTTCACTGACAGCAACGAGCAGTACTTC. Protein product: CSARDFTDSNEQYF.

The chain is built from TRBV29-1 and TRBJ2-2; no reliable D call. The CDR3 consists of 12 residues. Looked up from germline, CDR1 is SQVTM and CDR2 is ANQGSEA. V lost 6 bases and J 4 bases, leaving 9 bases between the germline ends. CDR3 DNA sequence: TGCAGCGTATTTAGGACCACCGGGGAGCTGTTTTTT. This sequence encodes CSVFRTTGELFF.

Many counts were recorded for this clonotype. The chain carries TRBV7-8 and TRBJ2-3; TRBD2 matches at 12 bases. The germline V gene has CDR1 SGHVS and CDR2 FQNEAQ. The CDR3 sequence is 15 residues long. The J segment lost 14 bases and the V segment lost 5 bases, leaving 14 bases of the junction unmatched. The chain's CDR3 is CASSLLLLAGGDLYF. CDR3 DNA sequence: TGTGCCAGCAGCCTCCTACTACTAGCGGGGGGCGACCTGTATTTT.

The chain is built from TRBV7-2 and TRBJ2-7; 7 bases are shared with TRBD2. The length of the CDR3 is 15 residues. V was clipped by 1 base and J by 4 bases; unmatched bases: 7. Germline V lookup: CDR1 SGHTA, CDR2 FQGNSA. Written as DNA, the CDR3 is TGTGCCAGCAGCTTAGGCGTGGGGCGGGGGTACGAGCAGTACGTC. Translated, it gives CASSLGVGRGYEQYV.

The chain carries TRBV24-1 and TRBJ1-2; D is uncertain. The V gene lost 7 bases and the J gene lost 5 bases, with 10 bases spanning the gap. This CDR3 is 12 amino acids long. The V gene's germline CDR1 is KGHDR and CDR2 SFDVKD. The CDR3 reads CATSPRGYGYTF. The CDR3 DNA follows: TGTGCCACCAGCCCTCGGGGTTATGGCTACACCTTC.